This T cell receptor (beta chain) was recovered during a study of neoadjuvant anti-PD-1 for oral cavity cancer. Study conclusions and caveats: TCR analyses covered only three patients per response group.

For this clone: The target antigen is unknown.

PBMCs were not maintained or expanded in culture before analysis. Repertoires were generated with immunoSEQ multiplex PCR, while TCRdb's copy carries only in-frame clones and drops some. Among around 81,000 clones listed, about 80% were seen once. The CDR3 runs 13 residues. Unmatched junction bases numbered 4, after V lost 6 bases and J lost 4 bases. CDR1 is MNHEY and CDR2 is SVGAGI in the germline V gene. The material was PBMCs, obtained before nivolumab (anti-PD-1) treatment. The V and J genes are TRBV6-5 and TRBJ1-1; 8 bases are a match to TRBD1. This TCR derives from a person aged 40 to 85 with oral cavity squamous cell carcinoma. The CDR3 spells CASRAGGSTEAFF. The CDR3 DNA sequence: TGTGCCAGCAGAGCAGGGGGCAGCACTGAAGCTTTCTTT.